This entry concerns a single TCR beta chain. This sample is drawn from a study of blood T cell repertoires in COVID-19. Study background: The United States, Italy and Spain provided the acute and convalescent COVID-19 samples. PBMCs, B-cell-depleted T cells, or T cells were the source of the cDNA or gDNA that made up the material.

Authors' methods: Estimation of nucleated cell counts was performed using reference gene primer amplification. TCRdb's table, derived via immunoSEQ multiplex PCR, lists solely in-frame clones and lacks some. Clone size and the V and J calls come from that table; the DNA yielded D and trimming. The sample lists 200,000 or so clones; about nine tenths were seen once. Input material: peripheral blood. This clonotype was sampled from a man in his sixties who had recovered from COVID-19.

For the CDR3, the DNA is TGTGCCAGCAGCCAAGTACAGGGGGCTTCTGGAAACACCATATATTTT. This codes for CASSQVQGASGNTIYF. The chain has TRBV4-2 and TRBJ1-3, with 9 positions matching TRBD1. The CDR3 is 16 amino acids. The germline V gene encodes CDR1 LGHNA and CDR2 YNFKEQ. The V and J ends lost 1 base and 1 base, in that order; junction bases with no gene match: 2.